The 27 T cell receptor beta chains in this list originate from one sample, sequenced in a study of blood T cell repertoires in COVID-19. Repertoires were generated with immunoSEQ multiplex PCR, while TCRdb's copy carries only in-frame clones and drops some. There are about 48,000 clones in the sample; 77% occur only once, and about 19% lies in the top ten. The sequenced sample was peripheral blood. These receptors all come from a human donor with active or convalescent COVID-19. The donor label of this sample is uncertain.

This clone is a singleton in its sample. The chain joins TRBV12-1 to TRBJ2-1; the table assigns TRBD2, which was not confirmed against the DNA. TRBV12-1 is deemed a pseudogene. The CDR3 length is 16 residues. DNA for the CDR3: TGTGCCAGCAGCTTGTTTGGTAGCGGGAGGGCCGGTGAGCAGTTCTTC. Amino acids: CASSLFGSGRAGEQFF.

V and J are TRBV19 and TRBJ2-4; 11 nucleotides agree with TRBD2. The V and J ends lost 7 bases and 0 bases, in that order; junction bases with no gene match: 8. Per germline, CDR1 LNHDA and CDR2 SQIVND (reference sequence). The CDR3 runs to 17 residues. This CDR3 reads CASTLVAGGVAKNIQYF. CDR3 DNA sequence: TGTGCCAGTACGTTGGTAGCGGGAGGGGTAGCCAAAAACATTCAGTACTTC.

J is TRBJ1-5 and V is TRBV7-9, with 7 bases lining up with TRBD1. The CDR3 runs to 14 residues. CDR1 and CDR2 from the germline V gene are SEHNR and FQNEAQ (reference sequence). With V trimmed by 9 bases and J by 4 bases, 9 bases remained unmatched. The CDR3 DNA reads TGTGCCAGTGAGACAGGGTCTGGGAATCAGCCCCAGCATTTT. Amino acids: CASETGSGNQPQHF.

The chain carries TRBV12-5 and TRBJ1-5, with 8 nucleotides matching TRBD1. The trim removed 6 bases at V and 3 bases at J, leaving 1 base unmatched. The CDR3 runs 13 residues. Germline V gives CDR1 LGHNT, CDR2 FRNRAP. The CDR3, as DNA: TGTGCTAGTGGGACAGGGGCCAATCAGCCCCAGCATTTT. Protein: CASGTGANQPQHF.

V gene TRBV27 combines with J gene TRBJ1-4, with D tentatively TRBD1 (5 bases). Germline-derived CDR1 and CDR2 are MNHEY and SMNVEV (reference sequence). V lost 3 bases, J lost 7 bases, and 12 bases lay in between. CDR3 length: 14 amino acids. CDR3 loop: CASSFGALGEKLFF. Here the CDR3 DNA reads TGTGCCAGCAGTTTTGGGGCCCTAGGTGAAAAACTGTTTTTT.

The chain uses TRBV20-1 and TRBJ1-5; D uncertain. CDR3 length: 13 residues. Germline V gene sequence: CDR1 DFQATT, CDR2 SNEGSKA (reference sequence). V dropped 3 bases and J dropped 0 bases, with 6 bases sitting between them. CDR3 protein: CSASVYSNQPQHF. CDR3 bases: TGCAGTGCTAGTGTGTATAGCAATCAGCCCCAGCATTTT.

This rearrangement joins TRBV9 to TRBJ2-3; D is possibly TRBD2 (6 bases). This CDR3 spans 13 amino acids. Germline values: CDR1 SGDLS, CDR2 YYNGEE. V lost 2 bases to trimming and J lost 4 bases, with 8 bases between them. This CDR3 reads CASSVGGADTQYF. In DNA form, the CDR3 reads TGTGCCAGCAGCGTGGGAGGAGCAGATACGCAGTATTTT.

V is TRBV30 and J is TRBJ1-2; the D is unclear. Trimming took 0 bases from V and 6 from J, leaving 11 bases between them. Germline loops: CDR1 GTSNPN, CDR2 SVGIG (reference sequence). The CDR3 length is 13 residues. This CDR3 is CAWSVTGSNGYTF. CDR3 bases: TGTGCCTGGAGTGTAACGGGGAGCAATGGCTACACCTTC.

A few counts support this clone. The V and J genes are TRBV21-1 and TRBJ1-3; the table calls TRBD1, which could not be checked here. TRBV21-1 is tagged as a pseudogene. The CDR3 is made up of 17 amino acids. CDR3 sequence: CASSRETGAGSGNTIYF. CDR3 in DNA: TGTGCCAGCAGCAGAGAGACAGGGGCGGGCTCTGGAAACACCATATATTTT.

This clone was counted at least ten times. The rearrangement uses TRBV19 and TRBJ2-5; 11 bases agree with TRBD1. V lost 3 bases to trimming and J lost 5 bases; unmatched junction nucleotides: 8. Germline assignment: CDR1 LNHDA and CDR2 SQIVND (reference sequence). This CDR3 has 16 amino acids. The CDR3 DNA follows: TGTGCCAGTAGTATTATGTTGGACAGGGGGCGGGAGACCCAGTACTTC. Its protein is CASSIMLDRGRETQYF.

The rearrangement joins TRBV19 to TRBJ2-3, with TRBD2 matching 11 bases. Germline V CDR1 and CDR2: LNHDA, SQIVND (reference sequence). The CDR3 is made up of 15 amino acids. V dropped 7 bases and J dropped 3; count of bases not matched to a gene: 6. CDR3 amino acids: CASTPGLADTDTQYF. The CDR3, as DNA: TGTGCCAGTACCCCGGGACTAGCGGATACAGATACGCAGTATTTT.

As DNA, the CDR3 is TGTGCCAGCATGGCACCCCTGTACAATGAGCAGTTCTTC. Protein product: CASMAPLYNEQFF. The V and J genes are TRBV28 and TRBJ2-1; D gene unclear. The CDR3 contains 13 residues. Germline values: CDR1 MDHEN, CDR2 SYDVKM. V lost 7 bases to trimming and J lost 4 bases, with 11 bases between them.

The rearrangement uses TRBV25-1 and TRBJ1-5; D is unresolved. V lost 4 bases and J 3 bases, leaving 13 bases between the germline ends. CDR1 is MGHDK, CDR2 SYGVNS, per germline. The CDR3 is 15 residues long. CDR3 loop: CASSVSRGDNQPQHF. CDR3 DNA sequence: TGTGCCAGCAGTGTCTCCCGTGGAGACAATCAGCCCCAGCATTTT.

This clone was found a few times. The chain carries TRBV7-9 and TRBJ2-2; 14 bases line up with TRBD2. Germline V gives CDR1 SEHNR, CDR2 FQNEAQ (reference sequence). This CDR3 is built from 15 residues. Unmatched junction bases numbered 6, after V lost 10 bases and J lost 5 bases. CDR3 protein: CATQGTSGRTGELFF. The CDR3 nucleotides are TGTGCCACCCAAGGGACTAGCGGGAGAACCGGGGAGCTGTTTTTT.

The J gene is TRBJ2-7, the V gene TRBV6-5; 8 positions agree with TRBD1. V was pared by 4 bases and J by 3 bases, with 11 bases of the junction left unmatched. The CDR3 is 16 amino acids. Germline-derived CDR1 and CDR2 are MNHEY and SVGAGI. This chain's CDR3 is CASSSIPGQGNYEQYF. The DNA for the CDR3 is TGTGCCAGCAGTTCCATCCCCGGACAGGGAAACTACGAGCAGTACTTC.

The gene calls are TRBV28 and TRBJ2-7; 7 nucleotides agree with TRBD1. Germline assignment: CDR1 MDHEN and CDR2 SYDVKM. V was clipped by 4 bases and J by 6 bases; unmatched bases: 15. CDR3 length equals 16 residues. CDR3 DNA sequence: TGTGCCAGCAGTTCCTCCTTCCGCGCCCACAGGGGCGAGCAGTACTTC. This gives the protein CASSSSFRAHRGEQYF.

The gene calls are TRBV28 and TRBJ1-2; weak D call: TRBD1 (6 bases). V lost 6 bases to trimming and J lost 5 bases, with 19 bases between them. CDR1 is MDHEN, CDR2 SYDVKM, per germline. CDR3 length: 15 amino acids. The CDR3 DNA follows: TGTGCCAGCAGACACAGGGTCCGAAGATTATATGGCTACACCTTC. Encoded protein: CASRHRVRRLYGYTF.

V gene TRBV19 combines with J gene TRBJ2-7; 7 bases are shared with TRBD2. V shed 3 bases and J 4 bases; nucleotides not matched to a gene: 18. Germline V lookup: CDR1 LNHDA, CDR2 SQIVND (reference sequence). There are 18 residues in the CDR3. The CDR3 DNA sequence: TGTGCCAGTAGTATCTGGGGTGGTAGTACGGGAGGCCAATACGAGCAGTACTTC. Amino acids: CASSIWGGSTGGQYEQYF.

This clone appeared a single time. This chain uses TRBV7-8 with TRBJ2-7, with TRBD2 matching 7 bases. The V segment lost 6 bases and the J segment 0 bases; nucleotides outside the gene matches: 8. The germline V gene has CDR1 SGHVS and CDR2 FQNEAQ. The CDR3 extends over 15 amino acids. The CDR3 region is CASRISGTNSYEQYF. As DNA, the CDR3 is TGTGCCAGCAGAATTTCCGGGACTAACTCCTACGAGCAGTACTTC.

On this clone itself: Just one base apart from a much larger clone, this may be a read error. J is TRBJ1-5 and V is TRBV19; TRBD1 matches 10 bases. This CDR3 contains 16 residues. The junction had 7 bases not matched to a gene; V was cut back by 6 bases and J by 2 bases. The germline V gene encodes CDR1 LNHDA and CDR2 SQIVND (reference sequence). Written as DNA, the CDR3 is TGTGCCAGTAGGGGCGCCGGGACAGGGGGCAATCAGCCCCAGCATTTT. This sequence encodes CASRGAGTGGNQPQHF.

V gene TRBV9 combines with J gene TRBJ1-5; 7 bases map to TRBD1. The length of the CDR3 is 15 residues. After removal of 4 bases from V and 0 bases from J, the junction contained 4 bases not matched to a gene. Per the germline V gene, CDR1 is SGDLS and CDR2 is YYNGEE. Here the CDR3 DNA reads TGTGCCAGCAGCCAAGGGGGCTATAGCAATCAGCCCCAGCATTTT. Its protein product is CASSQGGYSNQPQHF.

The chain employs TRBV5-1 and TRBJ2-5; TRBD2 agrees at 8 bases. The CDR3 length is 14 residues. J gave up 6 bases and V 4 bases, and 8 bases lay outside the gene matches. CDR1 and CDR2 (germline): SGHRS, YFSETQ. The CDR3 region has the DNA TGCGCCAGCAGCGACGGGAGGGCCGGGAAGACCCAGTACTTC. Protein sequence: CASSDGRAGKTQYF.

V and J are TRBV6-1 and TRBJ2-7; the match to TRBD2 covers 10 bases. The CDR3 is 19 residues long. Per germline, CDR1 MNHNS and CDR2 SASEGT. The V segment lost 0 bases and the J segment 5 bases; nucleotides outside the gene matches: 16. This CDR3 reads CASSEAGSSGRSGFDEQYF. The CDR3 region has the DNA TGTGCCAGCAGTGAAGCGGGGTCTAGCGGGAGATCTGGCTTTGACGAGCAGTACTTC.

The V and J genes are TRBV4-1 and TRBJ1-3; possible D gene TRBD1, 5 bases. CDR1 and CDR2 (germline): MGHRA, YSYEKL. This CDR3 contains 13 residues. V gave up 3 bases and J gave up 8 bases, with 11 bases separating them. The CDR3 coding sequence is TGCGCCAGCAGCCAGGGGGAGGCAGACACCATATATTTT. Protein sequence: CASSQGEADTIYF.

V and J are TRBV19 and TRBJ2-1, with 10 bases fitting TRBD2. The CDR3 covers 14 residues. J was trimmed by 2 bases and V by 7 bases; bases with no gene match: 2. CDR1 is LNHDA, CDR2 SQIVND, per germline (reference sequence). CDR3 nucleotides: TGTGCCAGTACCCTAGCGGGAGCCTACAATGAGCAGTTCTTC. Encoded protein: CASTLAGAYNEQFF. Full variable domain (remainder filled in from reference TRBV19 and TRBJ2-1): DGGITQSPKYLFRKEGQNVTLSCEQNLNHDAMYWYRQDPGQGLRLIYYSQIVNDFQKGDIAEGYSVSREKKESFPLTVTSAQKNPTAFYLCASTLAGAYNEQFFGPGTRLTVL.

This chain joins TRBV5-1 and TRBJ1-3; 7 bases are a match to TRBD1. CDR3 size: 15 residues. V was pared by 4 bases and J by 4 bases, with 8 bases of the junction left unmatched. Germline V gene lookup returns CDR1 SGHRS and CDR2 YFSETQ. CDR3 loop: CASSRTGVEGNTIYF. CDR3 sequence (DNA): TGCGCCAGCAGCAGAACAGGGGTGGAGGGAAACACCATATATTTT.

The chain carries TRBV10-3 and TRBJ1-2; perhaps TRBD1 as D (6 bases). CDR1 is ENHRY and CDR2 is SYGVKD in the germline V gene. The CDR3 is made up of 15 amino acids. V was clipped by 0 bases and J by 4 bases, with 12 bases between them. CDR3 sequence (DNA): TGTGCCATCAGTGAGTCGACCGGGGGGGCCTATGGCTACACCTTC. Protein product: CAISESTGGAYGYTF.